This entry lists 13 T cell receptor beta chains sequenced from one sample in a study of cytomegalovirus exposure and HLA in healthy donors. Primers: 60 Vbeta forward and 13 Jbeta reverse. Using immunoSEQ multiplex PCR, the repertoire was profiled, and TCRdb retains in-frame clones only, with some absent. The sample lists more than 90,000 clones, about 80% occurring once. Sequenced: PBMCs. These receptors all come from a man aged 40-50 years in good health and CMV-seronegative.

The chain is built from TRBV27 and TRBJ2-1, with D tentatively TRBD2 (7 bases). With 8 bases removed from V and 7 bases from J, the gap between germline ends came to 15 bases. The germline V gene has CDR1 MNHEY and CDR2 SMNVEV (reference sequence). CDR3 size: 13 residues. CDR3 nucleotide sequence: TGTGCCAGCTGCGTACGGGGGGCAAATGAGCAGTTCTTC. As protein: CASCVRGANEQFF.

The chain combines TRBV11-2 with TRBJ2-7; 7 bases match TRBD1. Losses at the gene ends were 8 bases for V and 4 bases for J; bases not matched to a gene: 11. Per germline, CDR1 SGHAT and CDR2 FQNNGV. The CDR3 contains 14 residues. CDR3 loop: CASHYDRASYEQYF. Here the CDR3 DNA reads TGTGCCAGCCATTACGACAGGGCTTCTTACGAGCAGTACTTC.

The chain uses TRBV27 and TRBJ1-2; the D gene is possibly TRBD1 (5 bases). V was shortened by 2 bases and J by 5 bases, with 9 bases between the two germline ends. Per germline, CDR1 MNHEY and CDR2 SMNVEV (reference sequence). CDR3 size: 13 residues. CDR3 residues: CASSLVGGYGYTF. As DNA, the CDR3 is TGTGCCAGCAGTTTAGTCGGGGGATATGGCTACACCTTC.

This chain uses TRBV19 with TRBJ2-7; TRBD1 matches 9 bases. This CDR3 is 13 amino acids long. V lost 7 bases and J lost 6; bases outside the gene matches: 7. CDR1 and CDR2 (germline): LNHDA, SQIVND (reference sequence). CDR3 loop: CASTPDRGGEQYF. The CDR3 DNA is TGTGCCAGTACCCCGGACAGGGGAGGCGAGCAGTACTTC. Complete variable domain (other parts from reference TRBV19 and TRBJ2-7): DGGITQSPKYLFRKEGQNVTLSCEQNLNHDAMYWYRQDPGQGLRLIYYSQIVNDFQKGDIAEGYSVSREKKESFPLTVTSAQKNPTAFYLCASTPDRGGEQYFGPGTRLTVT.

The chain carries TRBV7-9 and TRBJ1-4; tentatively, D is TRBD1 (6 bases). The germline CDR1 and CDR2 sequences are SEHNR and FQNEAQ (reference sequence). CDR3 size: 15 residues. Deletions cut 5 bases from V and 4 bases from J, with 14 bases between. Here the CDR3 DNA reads TGTGCCAGCAGCAACGCCAGGGGACATAATGAAAAACTGTTTTTT. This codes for CASSNARGHNEKLFF.

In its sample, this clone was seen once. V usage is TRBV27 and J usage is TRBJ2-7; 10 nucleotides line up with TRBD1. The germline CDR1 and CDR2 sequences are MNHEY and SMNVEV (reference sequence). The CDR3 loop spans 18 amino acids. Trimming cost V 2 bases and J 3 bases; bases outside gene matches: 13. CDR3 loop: CASSLRGFPGQGIYEQYV. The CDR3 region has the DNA TGTGCCAGCAGTTTAAGGGGCTTTCCGGGACAGGGGATCTACGAGCAGTACGTC.

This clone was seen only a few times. CDR3 protein: CASSLGPGYSGNTIYF. The CDR3 region has the DNA TGTGCCAGCAGCTTAGGACCGGGATACTCTGGAAACACCATATATTTT. The V and J genes are TRBV7-6 and TRBJ1-3; D remains unclear. The CDR3 has 16 amino acids. Germline V gene sequence: CDR1 SGHVS, CDR2 FNYEAQ. The V end lost 1 base, the J end lost 0 bases, and 10 bases lay between the germline ends. Looking up the rest from reference TRBV7-6 and TRBJ1-3 gives the full variable domain: GAGVSQSPRYKVTKRGQDVALRCDPISGHVSLYWYRQALGQGPEFLTYFNYEAQQDKSGLPNDRFSAERPEGSISTLTIQRTEQRDSAMYRCASSLGPGYSGNTIYFGEGSWLTVV.

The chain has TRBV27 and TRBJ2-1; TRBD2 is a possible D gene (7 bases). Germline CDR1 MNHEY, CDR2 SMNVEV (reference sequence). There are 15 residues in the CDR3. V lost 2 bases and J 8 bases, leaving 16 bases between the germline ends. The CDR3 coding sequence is TGTGCCAGCAGTTTAGCCGTGTGGGGGGGCGATGAGCAGTTCTTC. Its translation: CASSLAVWGGDEQFF.

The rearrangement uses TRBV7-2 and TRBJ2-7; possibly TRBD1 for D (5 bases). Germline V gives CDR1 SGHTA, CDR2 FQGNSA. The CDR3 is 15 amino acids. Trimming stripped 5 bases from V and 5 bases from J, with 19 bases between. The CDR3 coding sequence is TGTGCCAGCAGCGCCTCCCTAGGGGTGGTTCACGAGCAGTACGTC. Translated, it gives CASSASLGVVHEQYV.

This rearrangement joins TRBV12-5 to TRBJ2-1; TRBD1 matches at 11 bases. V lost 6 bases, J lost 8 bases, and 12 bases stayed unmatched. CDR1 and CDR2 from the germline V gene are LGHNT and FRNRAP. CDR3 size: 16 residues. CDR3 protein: CASGYLPGQGGYEQFF. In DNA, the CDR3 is TGTGCTAGTGGGTATCTACCGGGACAGGGGGGCTATGAGCAGTTCTTC.

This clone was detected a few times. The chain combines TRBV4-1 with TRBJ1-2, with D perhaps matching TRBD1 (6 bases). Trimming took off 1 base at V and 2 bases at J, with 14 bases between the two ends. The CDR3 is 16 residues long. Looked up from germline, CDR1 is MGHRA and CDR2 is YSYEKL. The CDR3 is CASSQGLQGRNYGYTF. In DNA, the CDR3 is TGCGCCAGCAGCCAAGGACTGCAGGGGAGAAACTATGGCTACACCTTC.

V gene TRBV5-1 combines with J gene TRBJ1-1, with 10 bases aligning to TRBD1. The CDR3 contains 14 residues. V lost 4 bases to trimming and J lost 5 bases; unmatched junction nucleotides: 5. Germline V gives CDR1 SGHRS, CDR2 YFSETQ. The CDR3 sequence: CASSKTGGGTEAFF. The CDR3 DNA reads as TGCGCCAGCAGCAAGACAGGGGGCGGGACTGAAGCTTTCTTT.

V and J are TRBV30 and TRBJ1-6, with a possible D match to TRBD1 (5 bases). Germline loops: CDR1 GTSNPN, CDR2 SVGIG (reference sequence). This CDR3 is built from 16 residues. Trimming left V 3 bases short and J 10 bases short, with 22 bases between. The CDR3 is CAWRARGTVRESPLHF. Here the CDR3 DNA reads TGTGCCTGGAGGGCTCGCGGGACTGTCAGGGAATCACCCCTCCACTTT.